This T cell receptor beta chain was observed in a study of cytomegalovirus exposure and HLA in healthy donors. Overall study context: A previous analysis identified 117 million unique TCR beta sequences derived from around 200 million T cells.

The CDR3 sequence is 14 residues long. Germline CDR1 and CDR2: SGHRS and YFSETQ. Trimming removed 1 base at V and 10 bases at J, with 15 bases between. Vbeta (60) and Jbeta (13) primers were used in the PCR. TCRdb's table, derived via immunoSEQ multiplex PCR, lists solely in-frame clones and lacks some. The sample comprises approximately 100,000 clones, 74% of which are singletons, and about 2.5% rests with the top ten. What was sequenced was PBMCs. The receptor comes from a man aged 50-59 years in good health and CMV-seropositive. The chain carries TRBV5-1 and TRBJ2-1; D possibly corresponds to TRBD2 (6 bases). The CDR3 loop is CASSLSSEGGEQFF. The CDR3 nucleotides are TGCGCCAGCAGCTTGTCATCCGAGGGAGGCGAGCAGTTCTTC.